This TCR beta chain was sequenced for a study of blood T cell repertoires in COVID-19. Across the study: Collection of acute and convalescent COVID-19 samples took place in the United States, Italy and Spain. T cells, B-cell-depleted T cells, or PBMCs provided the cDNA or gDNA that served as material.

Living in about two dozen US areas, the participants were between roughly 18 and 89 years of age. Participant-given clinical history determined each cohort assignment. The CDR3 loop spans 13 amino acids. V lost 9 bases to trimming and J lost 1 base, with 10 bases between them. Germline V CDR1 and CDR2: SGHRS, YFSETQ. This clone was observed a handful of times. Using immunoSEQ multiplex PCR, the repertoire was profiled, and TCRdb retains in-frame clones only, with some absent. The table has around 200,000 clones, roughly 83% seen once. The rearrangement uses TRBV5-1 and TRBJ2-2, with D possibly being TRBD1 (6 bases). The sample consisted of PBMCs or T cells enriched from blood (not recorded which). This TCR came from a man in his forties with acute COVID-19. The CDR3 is CATRTENTGELFF. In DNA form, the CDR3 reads TGCGCCACCCGGACAGAGAACACCGGGGAGCTGTTTTTT.